This record concerns one T cell receptor (beta chain) sequence. The antigen is undetermined. The nonmyeloablative bone marrow transplants came from related graft donors, with transient mixed chimerism. Unstimulated regulatory T cells (CD4+CD25+CD127-), CD4+CD25- non-regulatory cells, CD4 and CD8 cells were FACS-sorted from thawed PBMCs. The sample is drawn from a study of Tregs in tolerant kidney transplant recipients. Overall study results and limits: Activated donor B cell expansion appeared to reveal the most relevant donor-specific TCRbeta repertoire. Findings come from small patient numbers and require larger validation. Changing PCR primers prevented nucleotide comparison between some patients' samples.

Germline CDR1 reads SGHRS; CDR2 reads YFSETQ. CDR3 size: 15 residues. Trimming stripped 5 bases from V and 4 bases from J, with 15 bases between. Sequencing used immunoSEQ multiplex PCR; TCRdb keeps in-frame clones, though not all of them. The sample has 75,000 to 100,000 clones, over 85% seen once; the top ten hold roughly 1.7%. The gene calls are TRBV5-1 and TRBJ2-2; D may be TRBD1 (6 bases). This sample comprised CD4+ T cells from blood (PBMCs), obtained 12 months after the transplant. The source of this sequence is a human patient who received a combined kidney and bone marrow transplant. The T cells may come from the graft donor. CDR3 coding DNA: TGCGCCAGCAGTCACCCCACAGGGCTCACCGGGGAGCTGTTTTTT. Translated: CASSHPTGLTGELFF.